The rows below give T cell receptor beta chains drawn from one sample of a study of T cell repertoires in cytomegalovirus infection. TCRdb reanalysed the reads using MiXCR and keeps one entry per CDR3 protein. The sample consists of over 150,000 distinct CDR3 sequences, 17% of them appearing once. What was sequenced was CD8+ T cells from PBMCs. The origin of the receptors is a human donor in good health (CMV status not recorded). Some clones in this sample may be carry-over from other donors' samples. The CDR3 runs from the conserved cysteine through the conserved F or W. A D gene is named only where the DNA matches it firmly. Clone size, where shown, is once, few, many, or a class for clones that have expanded.

CDR3: CASSLGGRTDTQYF; DNA: TGTGCCAGCAGTTTGGGGGGGCGCACAGATACGCAGTATTTT; D: NA; V: TRBV2; J: TRBJ2-3; size: NA
CDR3: CASGWGGEETQYF; DNA: TGTGCCAGCGGTTGGGGGGGTGAAGAGACCCAGTACTTC; D: TRBD2; V: TRBV28; J: TRBJ2-5; size: NA
CDR3: CASSGPTESYRRNEKLFF; DNA: TGTGCCAGCAGTGGCCCGACAGAGTCTTATAGAAGGAATGAAAAACTGTTTTTT; D: NA; V: TRBV28; J: TRBJ1-4; size: NA
CDR3: CASSIPPQGQNQPQHF; DNA: TGTGCCAGTAGTATCCCCCCACAGGGGCAGAATCAGCCCCAGCATTTT; D: TRBD1; V: TRBV19; J: TRBJ1-5; size: few
CDR3: CASSLRDRVQNEQFF; DNA: TGTGCCAGCAGCCTACGGGACAGGGTCCAGAATGAGCAGTTCTTC; D: TRBD1; V: TRBV7-2; J: TRBJ2-1; size: many
CDR3: CASSLAGTENNEQFF; DNA: TGTGCCAGCAGCTTAGCCGGGACAGAAAACAATGAGCAGTTCTTC; D: TRBD1; V: TRBV7-9; J: TRBJ2-1; size: few
CDR3: CASSVPGGGATDTQYF; DNA: TGTGCCAGCAGCGTCCCTGGCGGGGGGGCAACCGATACGCAGTATTTT; D: TRBD2; V: TRBV7-2; J: TRBJ2-3; size: few
CDR3: CASREVLESEQPQHF; DNA: TGTGCCAGCAGGGAGGTCCTTGAATCGGAACAGCCCCAGCATTTT; D: NA; V: TRBV28; J: TRBJ1-5; size: NA
CDR3: CASSSIAGGDQETQYF; DNA: TGTGCCAGCAGTTCCATAGCGGGGGGGGACCAAGAGACCCAGTACTTC; D: TRBD2; V: TRBV28; J: TRBJ2-5; size: few
CDR3: CASSQRTGNTEAFF; DNA: TGTGCCAGCAGCCAGAGGACGGGGAACACTGAAGCTTTCTTT; D: NA; V: TRBV7-9; J: TRBJ1-1; size: NA
CDR3: CASSYSREDRVTDTQYF; DNA: TGTGCCAGCAGTTACTCAAGAGAAGACAGGGTCACAGATACGCAGTATTTT; D: TRBD1; V: TRBV6-2/TRBV6-3; J: TRBJ2-3; size: few
CDR3: CASSPRTGTPGNTIYF; DNA: TGTGCCAGCAGCCCGAGGACAGGGACTCCAGGAAACACCATATATTTT; D: TRBD1; V: TRBV6-6; J: TRBJ1-3; size: NA
CDR3: CSATRDGENTEAFF; DNA: TGCAGTGCTACGAGGGACGGGGAGAACACTGAAGCTTTCTTT; D: NA; V: TRBV20-1; J: TRBJ1-1; size: NA
CDR3: CASTSGTVYGYTF; DNA: TGTGCCAGCACCTCCGGGACAGTTTATGGCTACACCTTC; D: TRBD1; V: TRBV7-8; J: TRBJ1-2; size: NA
CDR3: CSVERGTGAPNEQFF; DNA: TGCAGCGTTGAACGAGGGACAGGGGCCCCCAATGAGCAGTTCTTC; D: TRBD1; V: TRBV29-1; J: TRBJ2-1; size: few
CDR3: CASGVAYEQYF; DNA: TGTGCCAGCGGAGTGGCTTACGAGCAGTACTTC; D: NA; V: TRBV5-6; J: TRBJ2-7; size: NA
CDR3: CASSPYGHTEAFF; DNA: TGTGCCAGCAGCCCCTACGGGCACACTGAAGCTTTCTTT; D: NA; V: TRBV14; J: TRBJ1-1; size: NA
CDR3: CASSPRVGNTEAFF; DNA: TGTGCCAGCAGCCCAAGGGTGGGTAACACTGAAGCTTTCTTT; D: NA; V: TRBV7-2; J: TRBJ1-1; size: NA
CDR3: CASSALIRDRGSSPLHF; DNA: TGTGCCAGCAGTGCCTTAATCCGGGACAGAGGGTCTTCACCCCTCCACTTT; D: TRBD1; V: TRBV6-1; J: TRBJ1-6; size: few
CDR3: CASSGGNNEQFF; DNA: TGTGCCAGTTCCGGAGGAAACAATGAGCAGTTCTTC; D: NA; V: TRBV7-6; J: TRBJ2-1; size: NA
CDR3: CASSAKGGTQYF; DNA: TGTGCTAGCAGCGCAAAGGGTGGGACCCAGTACTTC; D: NA; V: TRBV7-6; J: TRBJ2-5; size: NA
CDR3: CASMDTGELFF; DNA: TGTGCCAGCATGGACACCGGGGAGCTGTTTTTT; D: NA; V: TRBV2; J: TRBJ2-2; size: few
CDR3: CASSEALLAGGSNEQFF; DNA: TGTGCCAGCAGTGAAGCCTTACTAGCGGGGGGTAGCAATGAGCAGTTCTTC; D: TRBD2; V: TRBV6-1; J: TRBJ2-1; size: NA
CDR3: CASILGQEAQETQYF; DNA: TGTGCCAGCATCCTTGGACAGGAAGCCCAAGAGACCCAGTACTTC; D: TRBD1; V: TRBV6-2/TRBV6-3; J: TRBJ2-5; size: few
CDR3: CASSSGKAGGNTDTQYF; DNA: TGTGCCAGCAGCTCGGGGAAGGCGGGGGGGAACACAGATACGCAGTATTTT; D: TRBD2; V: TRBV11-2; J: TRBJ2-3; size: NA
CDR3: CASSQGRSSYEQYF; DNA: TGTGCCAGCAGCCAGGGCCGTAGCTCCTACGAGCAGTACTTC; D: NA; V: TRBV12-3/TRBV12-4; J: TRBJ2-7; size: NA
CDR3: CACTGATEAFF; DNA: TGTGCGTGCACGGGGGCGACTGAAGCTTTCTTT; D: NA; V: TRBV12-3/TRBV12-4; J: TRBJ1-1; size: few
CDR3: CASSLNIRTGGSRGNQPQHF; DNA: TGTGCCAGCAGTTTGAACATACGAACAGGAGGGTCCCGCGGCAATCAGCCCCAGCATTTT; D: NA; V: TRBV28; J: TRBJ1-5; size: NA
CDR3: CASSERETDQETQYF; DNA: TGTGCCAGCAGTGAAAGGGAAACAGACCAAGAGACCCAGTACTTC; D: NA; V: TRBV25-1; J: TRBJ2-5; size: few